This is a list of T cell receptor beta chains from one sample in a study of technical replicates of blood from several donors. Measured with immunoSEQ multiplex PCR; TCRdb has only the in-frame clones, and not every one. Of under 70,000 clones in the sample, 91% are singletons; the top ten hold roughly 4.3%. What was sequenced was PBMCs. These receptors all come from a human donor in good health. Some clones in this sample may be carry-over from other donors' samples. CDR3s include the opening cysteine and the closing phenylalanine or tryptophan. The D gene is left open where the match is weak. Clone size is shown for a subset of rows, as once, few, many or a class of expanded clone.

once TRBD1 TRBJ2-1 TRBV19 TGTGCCAGTAGCGGGACAGGCTACAATGAGCAGTTCTTC CASSGTGYNEQFF
NA TRBD2 TRBJ2-1 TRBV30 TGTGCCTGGAGTTTTCCGTCCTACATTACCGGGACTAGCGGGAGGGTCTCCTACAATGAGCAGTTCTTC CAWSFPSYITGTSGRVSYNEQFF
NA TRBD2 TRBJ2-1 TRBV6-1 TGTGCCAGCAGCAAAGCGGGAGCCTCCTACAATGAGCAGTTCTTC CASSKAGASYNEQFF
NA TRBD2 TRBJ2-3 TRBV4-3 TGCGCCAGCAGCCAAGATCGAGGTAGCGGGAGCGCGCAGTATTTT CASSQDRGSGSAQYF
once NA TRBJ1-1 TRBV6-5 TGTGCCAGCAGCTCCCAGGGTCACACTGAAGCTTTCTTT CASSSQGHTEAFF
NA TRBD1 TRBJ1-4 TRBV4-2 TGTGCCAGCAGCCCATACCTGGGACAGGGGAATGAAAAACTGTTTTTT CASSPYLGQGNEKLFF
NA NA TRBJ1-1 TRBV10-3 TGTGCCATCAGTGTGGGCAGAACGGTCACTGAAGCTTTCTTT CAISVGRTVTEAFF
NA TRBD2 TRBJ2-7 TRBV4-3 TGCGCCAGCAGCCAAGATCGCGCGCGGGGTAGCGGGAGTCACTACGAGCAGTACTTC CASSQDRARGSGSHYEQYF
once NA TRBJ2-3 TRBV2 TGTGCCAGCAGTGTTCGAGAACTGGATACGCAGTATTTT CASSVRELDTQYF
NA NA TRBJ2-1 TRBV6-5 TGTGCCAGCAGTCCCGGACTGTGGGCCCCGAGTCGGTTCTTC CASSPGLWAPSRFF
NA TRBD1 TRBJ1-2 TRBV7-2 TGTGCCAGCAGCCCATACAGGGGAACAAACTATGGCTACACCTTC CASSPYRGTNYGYTF
NA TRBD1 TRBJ1-2 TRBV7-9 TGTGCCACCCCGTCGGGCAGGGGGCTCAACTATGGCTACACCTTC CATPSGRGLNYGYTF
NA TRBD1 TRBJ1-2 TRBV4-3 TGCGCCAGCAGCCAGACAGGGGGGCTACCATATGGCTACACCTTC CASSQTGGLPYGYTF
NA NA TRBJ2-5 TRBV2 TGTGCCAGCAGTGAGCCTCGGGGGGAGACCCAGTACTTC CASSEPRGETQYF
NA TRBD2 TRBJ2-7 TRBV5-6 TGTGCCAGCAGCTACACGGGAGGGCCGGTGCACGAGCAGTACTTC CASSYTGGPVHEQYF
NA TRBD2 TRBJ2-6 TRBV6-1 TGTGCCAGCAGTGAGCGCGGGGGGGCTGGGGCCAACGTCCTGACTTTC CASSERGGAGANVLTF
NA TRBD2 TRBJ2-2 TRBV7-2 TGTGCCAGCAGCCCGACTAGCCGTGAGCTGTTTTTT CASSPTSRELFF
NA NA TRBJ2-7 TRBV5-5 TGTGCCAGCAGCTTGCAGTCCGGGTATGACGAGCAGTACTTC CASSLQSGYDEQYF
NA NA TRBJ1-6 TRBV6-5 TGTGCCAGCAGTTATGTCAGGGAGGATTCACCCCTCCACTTT CASSYVREDSPLHF
NA TRBD1 TRBJ1-1 TRBV19 TGTGCCAGTAGGATCGACAGGGCAGCTTTCTTT CASRIDRAAFF
NA NA TRBJ2-1 TRBV9 TGTGCCAGCAGCGCCGGGGGTTCCGCCTACAATGAGCAGTTCTTC CASSAGGSAYNEQFF
NA NA TRBJ2-5 TRBV7-9 TGTGCCAGCAGCTTCGGGGAAGAGACCCAGTACTTC CASSFGEETQYF
NA NA TRBJ2-5 TRBV27 TGTGCCAGCAGTTTGGTCGGGAGCGGGGAGACCCAGTACTTC CASSLVGSGETQYF
once TRBD1 TRBJ2-1 TRBV7-8 TGTGCCAGCAGAGAGGGACAGGGAATCAATGAGCAGTTCTTC CASREGQGINEQFF
NA NA TRBJ2-1 TRBV28 TGTGCCAGCAGTGCCCCCGGGTTAGGGCAGTTCTTC CASSAPGLGQFF
NA TRBD2 TRBJ2-3 TRBV4-3 TGCGCCAGCAGCCAAGATACTAGCGGGGGGACGGGCTATACGCAGTATTTT CASSQDTSGGTGYTQYF
NA NA TRBJ2-7 TRBV7-2 TGTGCCAGCAGCTCGACAGGCCACTACGAGCAGTACTTC CASSSTGHYEQYF
NA NA TRBJ2-3 TRBV4-3 TGCGCCAGCAGCCAGCAACCTTCAAGACACACAGATACGCAGTATTTT CASSQQPSRHTDTQYF
NA TRBD2 TRBJ2-3 TRBV6-4 TGTGCCAGCAGTGACTCCGGGAGGGCCACAGATACGCAGTATTTT CASSDSGRATDTQYF
NA NA TRBJ1-1 TRBV4-3 TGCGCCAGCAGCGCAGGGGTTACGGACACTGAAGCTTTCTTT CASSAGVTDTEAFF
NA NA TRBJ2-2 TRBV7-9 TGTGCCAGCAGCTTTTCAGGGGGGAGGACCGGGGAGCTGTTTTTT CASSFSGGRTGELFF
NA NA TRBJ2-3 TRBV13 TGTGCCAGCAGCCAGGGACACAACACAGATACGCAGTATTTT CASSQGHNTDTQYF
NA TRBD1 TRBJ2-7 TRBV29-1 TGCAGCGTCAGACAGGGGTACGACGAGCAGTACTTC CSVRQGYDEQYF
once TRBD2 TRBJ2-7 TRBV6-1 TGTGCCAGCTCCGCTAGCGGGAGAAGCTACGAGCAGTACTTC CASSASGRSYEQYF
NA TRBD2 TRBJ2-3 TRBV10-2 TGCGCCAGCAGTGAGCCTAGCGGGAGCACAGATACGCAGTATTTT CASSEPSGSTDTQYF
NA TRBD1 TRBJ1-4 TRBV27 TGTGCCAGCAGTCGCCAGGGACAGGGTGAAAAACTGTTTTTT CASSRQGQGEKLFF
NA TRBD2 TRBJ2-5 TRBV5-1 TGCGCCAGCAGTCCGGGACTAGCGGGGGGTCGTCTAGCAGAGACCCAGTACTTC CASSPGLAGGRLAETQYF
NA TRBD1 TRBJ2-7 TRBV4-1 TGCGCCAGCAGCCAAGAACACAGGGGGTCTTACGAGCAGTACTTC CASSQEHRGSYEQYF
NA NA TRBJ1-1 TRBV5-1 TGCGCCAGCAGCGCAGATCTGAACACTGAAGCTTTCTTT CASSADLNTEAFF
NA NA TRBJ2-5 TRBV5-4 TGTGCCAGCAGCTTTCGAAGCGGAACGCAAGAGACCCAGTACTTC CASSFRSGTQETQYF
NA NA TRBJ2-1 TRBV5-6 TGTGCCAGTGGGGCTAGTTTCAATGAGCAGTTCTTC CASGASFNEQFF
large NA TRBJ2-1 TRBV5-6 TGTGCCAGCAGCCCTGGACTACCCAACGATGAGCAGTTCTTC CASSPGLPNDEQFF
once TRBD2 TRBJ2-2 TRBV7-3 TGTGCCAGCAGCTTAACGCGGGAGGAAGAGCTGTTTTTT CASSLTREEELFF
NA NA TRBJ2-5 TRBV7-2 TGTGCCAGCAGCTTAGCGCATGGGGGGAAGGGAGAGACCCAGTACTTC CASSLAHGGKGETQYF
NA NA TRBJ1-6 TRBV27 TGTGCCAGCAGTGCCTACGCCATCACGGACAGATCTAATTCACCCCTCCACTTT CASSAYAITDRSNSPLHF
NA TRBD2 TRBJ2-7 TRBV30 TGTGCCTGGACCTCCGGGGGAGGGCCCTACGAGCAGTACTTC CAWTSGGGPYEQYF
NA TRBD1 TRBJ2-5 TRBV5-8 TGTGCCAGCAGCACGGGACAGAGGTTCCAAGAGACCCAGTACTTC CASSTGQRFQETQYF
few NA TRBJ1-3 TRBV18 TGTGCCAGCTCACCACCTGGGGCAACCGGAAACACCATATATTTT CASSPPGATGNTIYF
NA TRBD1 TRBJ2-3 TRBV2 TGTGCCAGCAGTGACAGGGGGCTCACAGATACGCAGTATTTT CASSDRGLTDTQYF
NA NA TRBJ1-2 TRBV7-9 TGTGCCAGCAGCTTACCCGCTCTCTACTTTTCTGGCTACACCTTC CASSLPALYFSGYTF
NA TRBD2 TRBJ2-5 TRBV5-6 TGTGCCAGCACCAATGTGGGGGGGGGAGAGACCCAGTACTTC CASTNVGGGETQYF
NA NA TRBJ2-2 TRBV21-1 TGTGCCAGCAGCCGTGCCCCCTGCGGGAGGCCACGTGCGGGGGAGCTGTTTTTT CASSRAPCGRPRAGELFF
NA NA TRBJ2-7 TRBV19 TGTGCCAGTGCCTCCGCGGAAGGAACCTACGAGCAGTACTTC CASASAEGTYEQYF
NA NA TRBJ2-7 TRBV7-9 TGTGCCAGCAGCTTAGGGGACGGGGGTCCCGACGAGCAGTACTTC CASSLGDGGPDEQYF